This T cell receptor beta chain was recovered during a study of blood T cell repertoires in COVID-19. The CDR3 extends over 13 amino acids. Trimming left V 4 bases short and J 6 bases short, with 12 bases between. Looked up from germline, CDR1 is LGHDT and CDR2 is YNNKEL (reference sequence). Study processing details: Nucleated cell counts were estimated from reference gene primer amplification. The assay was immunoSEQ multiplex PCR, and TCRdb's table has in-frame clones only and misses some. That table furnishes V, J and clone size, whereas the DNA furnished D and trimming. The table has approximately 230,000 clones, 70% to 85% seen once.

The sequenced sample was peripheral blood. This clonotype originated in a woman between 40 and 50 years old with active or convalescent COVID-19. This chain uses TRBV3-1 (or the pseudogene TRBV3-2) with TRBJ1-2; possibly TRBD1 for D (5 bases). The CDR3 is CASSPLRTHGYTF. As DNA, the CDR3 is TGTGCCAGCAGCCCGCTCCGGACACATGGCTACACCTTC.